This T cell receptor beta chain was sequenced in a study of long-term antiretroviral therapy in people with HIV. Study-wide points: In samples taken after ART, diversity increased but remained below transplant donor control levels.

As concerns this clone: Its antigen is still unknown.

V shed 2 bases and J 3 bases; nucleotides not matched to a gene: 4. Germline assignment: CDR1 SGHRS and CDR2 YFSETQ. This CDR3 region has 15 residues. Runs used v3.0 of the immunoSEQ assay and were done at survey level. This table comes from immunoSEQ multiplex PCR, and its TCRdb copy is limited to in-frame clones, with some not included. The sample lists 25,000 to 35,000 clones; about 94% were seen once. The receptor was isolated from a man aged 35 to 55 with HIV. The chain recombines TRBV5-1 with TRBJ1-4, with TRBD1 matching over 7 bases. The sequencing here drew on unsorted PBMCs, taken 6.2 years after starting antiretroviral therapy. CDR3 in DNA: TGCGCCAGCAGCTTTCAGGGGGGGGCTAATGAAAAACTGTTTTTT. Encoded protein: CASSFQGGANEKLFF. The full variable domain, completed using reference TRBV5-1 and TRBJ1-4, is KAGVTQTPRYLIKTRGQQVTLSCSPISGHRSVSWYQQTPGQGLQFLFEYFSETQRNKGNFPGRFSGRQFSNSRSEMNVSTLELGDSALYLCASSFQGGANEKLFFGSGTQLSVL.